This TCR beta chain was retrieved from a study of CD8 T cells in acute hepatitis C reinfection. Turning to the study itself: TCRbeta of HCV NS3-1073-specific CD8+ T cells was profiled.

CDR3 length: 17 amino acids. Losses at the gene ends were 0 bases for V and 2 bases for J; bases not matched to a gene: 5. Germline loops: CDR1 SGDLS, CDR2 YYNGEE. Concerning this clone: The antigen is undetermined.

Time point indicated: naive CD8 control sorted from an acute-time-point sample. Study-wide findings and caveats: Only TCRbeta was bulk sequenced, so alphabeta pairing of public clonotypes remains unknown. Chronically infected subjects had no follow-up NS3-1073 repertoires. Roughly 12 public clonotypes were found regardless of outcome.

The data were produced by immunoSEQ multiplex PCR, yet TCRdb's version contains in-frame clones alone and is incomplete. The sample has tens of thousands of clones, 80% to 90% seen once. Sequencing input: naive CD8+ T cells from PBMCs. This sequence joins TRBV9 and TRBJ1-3, with 10 positions matching TRBD1. The origin of this receptor is a woman under 30 who spontaneously cleared hepatitis C infection. The CDR3 loop reads CASSVGGTGDPGNTIYF. CDR3 nucleotide sequence: TGTGCCAGCAGCGTAGGTGGGACAGGGGATCCTGGAAACACCATATATTTT.